Listed below are T cell receptor beta chains from one sample, sequenced in a study of blood T cell repertoires in COVID-19. Clones were read by immunoSEQ multiplex PCR, and TCRdb kept only the in-frame ones, dropping some. The sample lists 400,000 to 500,000 clones, about 88% occurring once. The specimen sequenced was PBMCs or T cells enriched from blood (not recorded which). Receptor source: a woman in her late teens or twenties who had been exposed to COVID-19. Both conserved end residues are part of each CDR3. D genes are given only for firm matches. Size is omitted from some rows. Given values are once, few, many or a class for expanded clones.

D	V	size	J	DNA	CDR3
TRBD2	TRBV7-9	.	TRBJ2-1	TGTGCCAGCAGCGACCCGGGACTAGCACGCAATGAGCAGTTCTTC	CASSDPGLARNEQFF
TRBD2	TRBV3-1/TRBV3-2	.	TRBJ2-2	TGTGCCAGCAGCCCGACTAGCGGGGGGCCAAACACCGGGGAGCTGTTTTTT	CASSPTSGGPNTGELFF
.	TRBV6-1	.	TRBJ2-3	TGTGCCAGCAGTGAATTGGCAGAAGGGAGATACACAGATACGCAGTATTTT	CASSELAEGRYTDTQYF
TRBD1	TRBV19	.	TRBJ1-5	TGTGCCAGTAGTACTACAGGGGTATTAGATCAGCCCCAGCATTTT	CASSTTGVLDQPQHF
TRBD1	TRBV27	.	TRBJ1-6	TGTGCCAGCAGTTTGACAGGGAATCTCTATAATTCACCCCTCCACTTT	CASSLTGNLYNSPLHF
.	TRBV9	.	TRBJ2-3	TGTGCCAGCAGCGCCCATTGGGCGGCGGGTACTTTGGATACGCAGTATTTT	CASSAHWAAGTLDTQYF
.	TRBV4-3	.	TRBJ1-1	TGCGCCAGCAGCCAACCGCCGGCTCGGGGTTGTGAAGCTTTCTTT	CASSQPPARGCEAFF
TRBD1	TRBV2	.	TRBJ2-3	TGTGCCAGCGCCAGACAGGGGGGCACAGATACGCAGTATTTT	CASARQGGTDTQYF
.	TRBV13	.	TRBJ2-7	TGTGCCAGCAGCGGACAGAGAGTTTACGAGCAGTACTTC	CASSGQRVYEQYF
TRBD1	TRBV18	.	TRBJ1-2	TGTGCCAGCTCACCGACTGGGACAGACTATGGCTACACCTTC	CASSPTGTDYGYTF
.	TRBV27	.	TRBJ2-5	TGTGCCAGCAGTCCCGGGGACTCCCCCTCCGTGGAGACCCAGTACTTC	CASSPGDSPSVETQYF
TRBD2	TRBV7-2	.	TRBJ2-7	TGTGCCGGCAGCCCCGGGACTAGCGGGGGGTCGAGGGAGCAGTACTTC	CAGSPGTSGGSREQYF
.	TRBV5-5	.	TRBJ2-1	TGTGCCAGCAGCTTGGTCCGCGTTGAGACCTACAATGAGCAGTTCTTC	CASSLVRVETYNEQFF
.	TRBV19	.	TRBJ2-7	TGTGCCAGTAGTATGGACCCTAGCTACGTTGAGCAGTACTTC	CASSMDPSYVEQYF
TRBD1	TRBV5-1	.	TRBJ1-4	TGCGCCAGCGCTCAGGGGACAGCGAATGAAAAACTGTTTTTT	CASAQGTANEKLFF
TRBD2	TRBV5-1	few	TRBJ2-3	TGCGCCAGCAGCTTGACTAGCGGGGGCACAGATACGCAGTATTTT	CASSLTSGGTDTQYF
TRBD1	TRBV11-2	few	TRBJ1-4	TGTGCCAGCAGCCTTGACAGGGCAAGCGAAAAACTGTTTTTT	CASSLDRASEKLFF
TRBD1	TRBV3-1/TRBV3-2	.	TRBJ1-6	TGTGCCAGCAGCCAGTGGGACAGGGGTAATTCACCCCTCCACTTT	CASSQWDRGNSPLHF
.	TRBV30	.	TRBJ2-3	TGTGCCTGGAGTGTAACTTCAGATACGCAGTATTTT	CAWSVTSDTQYF
TRBD1	TRBV7-9	.	TRBJ1-1	TGTGCCAGCAGCTTAGTTGACAGGGGGAACACTGAAGCTTTCTTT	CASSLVDRGNTEAFF
.	TRBV6-6	.	TRBJ1-5	TGTGCCAGCAGTCCTCGCGGGCCTCCGGAGGATCAGCCCCAGCATTTT	CASSPRGPPEDQPQHF
.	TRBV5-1	.	TRBJ1-1	TGCGCCAGCAGCTTCGAGGGGGGGTTGAACACTGAAGCTTTCTTT	CASSFEGGLNTEAFF
.	TRBV28	.	TRBJ1-3	TGTGCCAGCAGTTCACAGAACTCTGGAAACACCATATATTTT	CASSSQNSGNTIYF